The rows below give T cell receptor beta chains drawn from one sample of a study of blood T cell repertoires in COVID-19. Data came from immunoSEQ multiplex PCR; TCRdb stores just in-frame clones and leaves some out. The sample contains 270,000 or so clones, approximately 84% of which appear only once. The sample was peripheral blood. These receptors all stem from a human donor in a cohort sampled during active COVID-19. The CDR3 runs from the conserved cysteine through the conserved F or W. A D gene is named only where the DNA matches it firmly. For some rows the clone size is stated as once, few or many, or as a class when expanded; others skip it.

D: TRBD2
J: TRBJ2-2
size: .
V: TRBV5-1
CDR3: CASSLVVSGSGTGELFF
DNA: TGCGCCAGCAGCTTGGTCGTAAGCGGGAGCGGGACCGGGGAGCTGTTTTTT

D: TRBD2
J: TRBJ2-1
size: once
V: TRBV4-2
CDR3: CASSQVLGTSGSDEQFF
DNA: TGTGCCAGCAGCCAAGTCCTAGGGACTAGCGGGAGCGATGAGCAGTTCTTC

D: .
J: TRBJ1-3
size: .
V: TRBV11-2
CDR3: CAMRGSGNTIYF
DNA: TGTGCCATGAGGGGGTCGGGAAACACCATATATTTT

D: TRBD2
J: TRBJ2-3
size: .
V: TRBV7-9
CDR3: CASSLGLAGTPDTQYF
DNA: TGTGCCAGCAGCTTGGGACTAGCGGGGACTCCAGATACGCAGTATTTT

D: .
J: TRBJ1-2
size: .
V: TRBV28
CDR3: CASSLVGRQGYTF
DNA: TGTGCCAGCAGCCTAGTAGGGAGGCAAGGCTACACCTTC

D: .
J: TRBJ1-6
size: .
V: TRBV20-1
CDR3: CSARPSVPLHF
DNA: TGCAGTGCTAGACCCTCCGTCCCCCTCCACTTT

D: TRBD1
J: TRBJ2-2
size: .
V: TRBV27
CDR3: CASATGTGTGELFF
DNA: TGTGCCAGCGCCACCGGGACAGGCACCGGGGAGCTGTTTTTT

D: TRBD1
J: TRBJ2-1
size: .
V: TRBV28
CDR3: CASSPGGQSYNEQFF
DNA: TGTGCCAGCAGCCCTGGGGGACAGTCATACAATGAGCAGTTCTTC

D: .
J: TRBJ1-2
size: once
V: TRBV27
CDR3: CASRPSGDGAGYTF
DNA: TGTGCCAGCAGACCCTCGGGGGATGGGGCTGGCTACACCTTC

D: .
J: TRBJ1-6
size: .
V: TRBV5-4
CDR3: CASSLGQVNSPLHF
DNA: TGTGCCAGCAGCTTGGGCCAGGTCAATTCACCCCTCCACTTT

D: TRBD2
J: TRBJ2-7
size: .
V: TRBV9
CDR3: CASSATSGRYEQYF
DNA: TGTGCCAGCAGCGCGACTAGCGGGAGATACGAGCAGTACTTC

D: .
J: TRBJ2-4
size: .
V: TRBV5-1
CDR3: CASSFGTQDIQYF
DNA: TGCGCCAGCAGCTTCGGCACGCAGGACATTCAGTACTTC

D: .
J: TRBJ2-7
size: .
V: TRBV5-1
CDR3: CASSLGRNSYEQYF
DNA: TGCGCCAGCAGCTTGGGGAGGAACTCCTACGAGCAGTACTTC

D: .
J: TRBJ1-5
size: .
V: TRBV2
CDR3: CASSLETGYQPQHF
DNA: TGTGCCAGCAGTTTAGAGACAGGATATCAGCCCCAGCATTTT

D: .
J: TRBJ2-2
size: .
V: TRBV28
CDR3: CASSLYQGLNTGELFF
DNA: TGTGCCAGCAGTTTATATCAGGGCCTGAACACCGGGGAGCTGTTTTTT

D: TRBD1
J: TRBJ2-7
size: few
V: TRBV28
CDR3: CASSSPTGVSYEQYF
DNA: TGTGCCAGCAGTTCCCCGACAGGGGTCTCCTACGAGCAGTACTTC

D: TRBD1
J: TRBJ2-7
size: .
V: TRBV10-3
CDR3: CAITGQGAYEQYF
DNA: TGTGCCATCACGGGACAGGGGGCTTACGAGCAGTACTTC

D: .
J: TRBJ1-1
size: .
V: TRBV28
CDR3: CASSLPGRRAAFF
DNA: TGTGCCAGCAGTTTACCCGGAAGGAGGGCGGCTTTCTTT

D: TRBD2
J: TRBJ2-2
size: .
V: TRBV25-1
CDR3: CASSLLAGGPVGGGELFF
DNA: TGTGCCAGCAGCTTACTAGCGGGGGGGCCCGTTGGTGGCGGGGAGCTGTTTTTT

D: .
J: TRBJ2-5
size: .
V: TRBV7-9
CDR3: CASSQDQETQYF
DNA: TGTGCCAGCAGCCAGGACCAAGAGACCCAGTACTTC

D: .
J: TRBJ2-3
size: .
V: TRBV7-3
CDR3: CASSFDGLVTDTQYF
DNA: TGTGCCAGCAGCTTTGACGGACTTGTAACAGATACGCAGTATTTT

D: .
J: TRBJ2-5
size: .
V: TRBV19
CDR3: CASSIGQGQETQYF
DNA: TGTGCCAGTAGTATAGGGCAGGGACAAGAGACCCAGTACTTC

D: .
J: TRBJ2-5
size: .
V: TRBV7-6
CDR3: CASSLYQRAQETQYF
DNA: TGTGCCAGCAGCTTATATCAGCGGGCTCAAGAGACCCAGTACTTC

D: TRBD2
J: TRBJ2-7
size: .
V: TRBV25-1
CDR3: CASSSPPTSGRIYEQYF
DNA: TGTGCCAGCAGTTCCCCCCCGACTAGCGGGAGAATCTACGAGCAGTACTTC

D: .
J: TRBJ2-1
size: .
V: TRBV6-5
CDR3: CASSSPVGEQFF
DNA: TGTGCCAGCAGTTCCCCGGTTGGTGAGCAGTTCTTC

D: TRBD1
J: TRBJ1-4
size: .
V: TRBV5-1
CDR3: CASSFKGAQNEKLFF
DNA: TGCGCCAGCAGTTTTAAGGGGGCGCAGAATGAAAAACTGTTTTTT

D: TRBD2
J: TRBJ2-3
size: .
V: TRBV19
CDR3: CASSRWTSGGANTDTQYF
DNA: TGTGCCAGTAGTCGCTGGACTAGCGGGGGGGCCAACACAGATACGCAGTATTTT

D: TRBD2
J: TRBJ2-7
size: .
V: TRBV5-4
CDR3: CASSLDSGVTEQYF
DNA: TGTGCCAGCAGCTTGGATAGCGGGGTGACCGAGCAGTACTTC

D: TRBD1
J: TRBJ1-2
size: .
V: TRBV19
CDR3: CASSIGTGGSFGYGYTF
DNA: TGTGCCAGTAGTATAGGGACAGGGGGGAGTTTCGGCTATGGCTACACCTTC

D: .
J: TRBJ1-1
size: .
V: TRBV27
CDR3: CASSLMQTGVRRNTEAFF
DNA: TGTGCCAGCAGTTTAATGCAGACAGGTGTCCGGAGGAACACTGAAGCTTTCTTT

D: .
J: TRBJ2-7
size: .
V: TRBV12-5
CDR3: CASGLREGEQYF
DNA: TGTGCTAGTGGTCTTCGCGAGGGTGAGCAGTACTTC

D: .
J: TRBJ1-5
size: few
V: TRBV25-1
CDR3: CASSENRDGQPQHF
DNA: TGTGCCAGCAGTGAAAACAGGGACGGTCAGCCCCAGCATTTT

D: TRBD1
J: TRBJ2-2
size: once
V: TRBV5-1
CDR3: CASSFPGGNTGELFF
DNA: TGCGCCAGCAGCTTCCCAGGGGGCAACACCGGGGAGCTGTTTTTT

D: TRBD1
J: TRBJ2-3
size: .
V: TRBV6-2/TRBV6-3
CDR3: CASSFFQGQGDTQYF
DNA: TGTGCCAGCAGTTTTTTCCAGGGACAGGGAGATACGCAGTATTTT

D: .
J: TRBJ1-1
size: once
V: TRBV19
CDR3: CASRETGNTEAFF
DNA: TGTGCCAGTAGAGAGACAGGGAACACTGAAGCTTTCTTT

D: .
J: TRBJ2-5
size: .
V: TRBV2
CDR3: CASRAWKGVQETQYF
DNA: TGTGCCAGCAGGGCTTGGAAGGGGGTCCAAGAGACCCAGTACTTC

D: TRBD1
J: TRBJ1-2
size: .
V: TRBV7-9
CDR3: CASSSPGTGSRGYTF
DNA: TGTGCCAGCAGCTCCCCCGGGACAGGGTCACGGGGCTACACCTTC

D: .
J: TRBJ1-4
size: few
V: TRBV5-6
CDR3: CASSSLGDSATNEKLFF
DNA: TGTGCCAGCAGCTCATTGGGTGACAGTGCAACTAATGAAAAACTGTTTTTT

D: .
J: TRBJ1-4
size: .
V: TRBV5-4
CDR3: CASSQGGRNEKLFF
DNA: TGTGCCAGCAGCCAGGGTGGAAGAAATGAAAAACTGTTTTTT

D: .
J: TRBJ2-3
size: .
V: TRBV5-1
CDR3: CASSFSRALGLKLATDTQYF
DNA: TGCGCCAGCAGCTTTTCAAGAGCTCTCGGGTTAAAGCTCGCTACAGATACGCAGTATTTT

D: TRBD1
J: TRBJ2-7
size: .
V: TRBV5-1
CDR3: CASSYTGTVSYEQYF
DNA: TGCGCCAGCAGCTATACCGGGACAGTAAGCTACGAGCAGTACTTC

D: TRBD1
J: TRBJ2-7
size: many
V: TRBV4-2
CDR3: CASSQRTGAYEQYF
DNA: TGTGCCAGCAGCCAGCGTACAGGGGCCTACGAGCAGTACTTC

D: TRBD2
J: TRBJ2-3
size: .
V: TRBV28
CDR3: CASSLEHKGLARTDTQYF
DNA: TGTGCCAGCAGTTTAGAACACAAAGGACTAGCGAGGACAGATACGCAGTATTTT